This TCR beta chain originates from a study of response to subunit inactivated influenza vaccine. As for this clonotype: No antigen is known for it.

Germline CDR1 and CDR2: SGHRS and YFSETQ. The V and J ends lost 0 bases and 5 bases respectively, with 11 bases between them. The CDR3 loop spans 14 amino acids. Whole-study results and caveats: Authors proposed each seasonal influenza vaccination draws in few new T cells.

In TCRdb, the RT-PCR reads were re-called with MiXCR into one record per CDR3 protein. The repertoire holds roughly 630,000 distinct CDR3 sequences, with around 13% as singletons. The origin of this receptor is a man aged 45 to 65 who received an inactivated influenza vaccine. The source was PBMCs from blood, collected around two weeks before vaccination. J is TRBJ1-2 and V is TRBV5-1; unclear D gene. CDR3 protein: CASSLGAQWYGYTF. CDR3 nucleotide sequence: TGCGCCAGCAGCTTGGGAGCCCAGTGGTATGGCTACACCTTC.